This TCR beta chain was captured by sequencing in a study of cytomegalovirus exposure and HLA in healthy donors. Study-wide results and caveats: Earlier results showed most TCR beta V segments being productive about 87% or about 30% of the time. Certain indistinguishable V segments, among them TRBV6-2 and TRBV6-3, were excluded. CMV antigen specificity was confirmed in vitro for three CMV-associated chains.

A note on this clone: Its antigen is currently unknown.

The primer mix had 60 Vbeta and 13 Jbeta primers. Original handling: Later analysis identified tens of millions of unique TCR beta chains, about 10 million shared. Measured with immunoSEQ multiplex PCR; TCRdb has only the in-frame clones, and not every one. V and J calls and clone size come straight from that table; D and trimming were deduced from the DNA. This table has 95,000 to 150,000 clones, 65% to 85% appearing once. CDR1 and CDR2 from the germline V gene are SGHTA and FQGTGA. The CDR3 loop spans 17 amino acids. The V gene end was trimmed by 4 bases and the J gene end by 0 bases; junction bases not matched to a gene: 12.

Sample: PBMCs. The TCR was taken from a man in his forties or fifties in good health and CMV-seronegative. The rearrangement uses TRBV7-3 and TRBJ2-7, with 7 nucleotides matching TRBD1. CDR3 coding DNA: TGTGCCAGCAGCTCGACAGGGCCCAAGGGAGCCTCCTACGAGCAGTACTTC. Its protein product is CASSSTGPKGASYEQYF.